The 21 T cell receptor beta chains in this list originate from one sample, sequenced in a study of blood T cells in healthy people across ages. It was with a sample-barcoded 5' primer and a J-beta primer mix that a second PCR of about 6 to 11 cycles was run. TCRdb fed the 5' RACE reads into MiXCR, producing one record per CDR3 protein. The table includes fewer than 700,000 distinct CDR3 sequences, more than 45% detected once. Sequencing was carried out using blood. The receptors were gathered from a man at least 80 years old in good health.

The sample holds a few counts of this clonotype. The chain's CDR3 is CASSLLAGVHNEQFF. The CDR3 coding sequence is TGTGCCAGCAGTTTGCTAGCGGGAGTCCACAATGAGCAGTTCTTC. J is TRBJ2-1 and V is TRBV27; TRBD2 matches 10 bases. CDR1 and CDR2 from the germline V gene are MNHEY and SMNVEV (reference sequence). The CDR3 extends over 15 amino acids. V trimming: 3 bases; J trimming: 5 bases; junction bases outside the gene matches: 4.

In its sample, this clonotype was seen many times. CDR3 DNA sequence: TGTGCCATCAGTGAGTCTCCCAACACTGAAGCTTTCTTT. Its protein product is CAISESPNTEAFF. V usage is TRBV10-3 and J usage is TRBJ1-1, with D unclear. The CDR3 is 13 amino acids. The germline V and J ends were trimmed by 0 bases and 2 bases, with 4 bases remaining between them. Looked up from germline, CDR1 is ENHRY and CDR2 is SYGVKD.

V gene TRBV7-2 combines with J gene TRBJ2-7; possibly TRBD1 for D (5 bases). The CDR3 covers 13 residues. V gave up 4 bases and J gave up 3 bases, with 10 bases separating them. From germline, CDR1 is SGHTA and CDR2 FQGNSA. The CDR3 reads CASSSSRGYEQYF. Here the CDR3 DNA reads TGTGCCAGCAGCTCCTCTAGGGGCTACGAGCAGTACTTC.

The chain combines TRBV5-4 with TRBJ2-1; D call uncertain. This CDR3 region has 13 residues. Germline lookup yields CDR1 SGHNT and CDR2 YYREEE (reference sequence). V was shortened by 3 bases and J by 10 bases, with 14 bases between the two germline ends. The CDR3 nucleotides are TGTGCCAGCAGCTCTGGTCTCTCCGGAGAGCAGTTCTTC. Protein product: CASSSGLSGEQFF.

This clonotype came up a few times. The genes are TRBV20-1 and TRBJ2-1; D is ambiguous. V lost 0 bases and J 1 base, leaving 4 bases between the germline ends. The CDR3 contains 13 residues. The germline gives CDR1 DFQATT, CDR2 SNEGSKA (reference sequence). The CDR3 DNA follows: TGCAGTGCTAGAGAACGTTCCTACAATGAGCAGTTCTTC. Protein product: CSARERSYNEQFF.

The sample holds one count of this clonotype. V usage is TRBV7-8 and J usage is TRBJ2-4; 13 nucleotides match TRBD2. Near its end, the DNA agrees better with TRBJ2-7, so the J call may be wrong. The V gene's germline CDR1 is SGHVS and CDR2 FQNEAQ. The CDR3 length is 15 residues. CDR3 coding DNA: TGTGCCAGCAGGTGGGGACTAGCGGGATCCTACGAGCAGTACTTC. Protein product: CASRWGLAGSYEQYF.

CDR3 sequence reads: CASSQGTASDEQYF. In DNA, the CDR3 is TGTGCCAGCAGCCAAGGGACAGCGAGCGATGAGCAGTACTTC. The genes are TRBV4-2 and TRBJ2-5; possibly TRBD1 for D (6 bases). Germline CDR1 is LGHNA and CDR2 is YNFKEQ. This CDR3 contains 14 residues. Trimming removed 1 base from V and 11 bases from J, with 17 bases in between.

V is TRBV6-5 and J is TRBJ2-5, with TRBD1 matching over 7 bases. This CDR3 has 15 residues. V was pared by 4 bases and J by 11 bases, with 16 bases of the junction left unmatched. Germline V lookup: CDR1 MNHEY, CDR2 SVGAGI. CDR3 sequence (DNA): TGTGCCAGCAGTTCTACGGGACAGTCCTACAATGAGCAGTACTTC. It specifies CASSSTGQSYNEQYF.

This chain uses TRBV29-1 with TRBJ2-4, with D maybe TRBD1 (7 bases). This CDR3 has 13 residues. V lost 3 bases and J 13 bases, leaving 19 bases between the germline ends. The V gene's germline CDR1 is SQVTM and CDR2 ANQGSEA. CDR3 nucleotide sequence: TGCAGCGTTGACGGGACAGAGGGCCGGGAGCAGTACTTC. Translating gives CSVDGTEGREQYF.

The DNA of the CDR3 is TGCGCCAGCAGACCACTAGGTGGGAGTGGCACAGATACGCAGTATTTT. It is translated as CASRPLGGSGTDTQYF. This chain joins TRBV5-1 and TRBJ2-3; D perhaps matches TRBD2 (5 bases). CDR1 is SGHRS, CDR2 YFSETQ, per germline. The CDR3 loop spans 16 amino acids. Trimming removed 5 bases from V and 1 base from J, with 17 bases in between.

The chain is built from TRBV6-2 or TRBV6-3 and TRBJ2-7; D is possibly TRBD1 (6 bases). With 8 bases removed from V and 4 bases from J, the gap between germline ends came to 15 bases. Germline V gene sequence: CDR1 MNHEY, CDR2 SVGEGT. There are 13 residues in the CDR3. The CDR3 reads CASLQGTTYEQYF. CDR3 in DNA: TGTGCCAGCCTGCAGGGGACGACTTACGAGCAGTACTTC.

This chain uses TRBV20-1 with TRBJ2-7; 9 bases are shared with TRBD2. Germline CDR1 DFQATT, CDR2 SNEGSKA (reference sequence). V shed 5 bases, J shed 0 bases, and the junction held 8 bases outside the gene matches. CDR3 length equals 15 residues. CDR3 in DNA: TGCAGTGCTTCCGGTACTAGCGGGTTCTCCTACGAGCAGTACTTC. It is translated as CSASGTSGFSYEQYF.

This clonotype was seen more than once but under ten times. The chain has TRBV27 and TRBJ2-1, with a tentative D call TRBD2 (6 bases). Germline values: CDR1 MNHEY, CDR2 SMNVEV (reference sequence). This CDR3 has 13 amino acids. Trimming removed 6 bases from V and 15 bases from J, with 21 bases in between. The CDR3 region is CASSAAGTGSSFF. The CDR3 coding sequence is TGTGCCAGCAGCGCCGCGGGGACTGGGAGTTCGTTCTTC.

This clonotype was recorded many times. The rearrangement joins TRBV6-5 to TRBJ2-1; D perhaps matches TRBD2 (5 bases). Trimming left V 4 bases short and J 7 bases short, with 20 bases between. The CDR3 spans 16 residues. Per the germline V gene, CDR1 is MNHEY and CDR2 is SVGAGI. The CDR3, as DNA: TGTGCCAGCAGTTCCCCCTCGGGAAGGCCGGGGAATGAGCAGTTCTTC. Translating it yields CASSSPSGRPGNEQFF.

This CDR3 reads CSAANGEQFF. As DNA, the CDR3 is TGCAGTGCCGCCAACGGCGAGCAGTTCTTC. This chain joins TRBV20-1 and TRBJ2-1, with unresolved D. CDR3 size: 10 residues. Germline V CDR1 and CDR2: DFQATT, SNEGSKA (reference sequence). The V end was cut by 6 bases, the J end by 10 bases, with 10 bases between.

This clonotype was recorded only once. This chain uses TRBV12-3 or TRBV12-4 with TRBJ1-1; D remains ambiguous. The CDR3 spans 13 residues. CDR3 residues: CATDLSMNTEAFF. CDR3 bases: TGTGCAACCGACTTAAGCATGAACACTGAAGCTTTCTTT.

This clonotype showed up many times. The chain uses TRBV7-9 and TRBJ2-7; D is ambiguous. The CDR3 has 14 amino acids. In germline, CDR1 is SEHNR, CDR2 FQNEAQ (reference sequence). Between the trimmed V and J ends, which lost 9 bases and 3 bases, there was a span of 18 bases. CDR3 bases: TGTGCCAGTCACACCGCCGGGCGAGGCTACGAGCAGTACTTC. Its protein product is CASHTAGRGYEQYF. Filled out from reference TRBV7-9 and TRBJ2-7, the complete variable domain reads DTGVSQNPRHKITKRGQNVTFRCDPISEHNRLYWYRQTLGQGPEFLTYFQNEAQLEKSRLLSDRFSAERPKGSFSTLEIQRTEQGDSAMYLCASHTAGRGYEQYFGPGTRLTVT.

The chain is built from TRBV2 and TRBJ1-1; D is ambiguous. V was cut by 8 bases and J by 1 base, with 14 bases left in between. The CDR3 is 14 residues long. Germline-derived CDR1 and CDR2 are SNHLY and FYNNEI. The CDR3 spells CASGPLVGNTEAFF. CDR3 sequence (DNA): TGTGCCAGCGGGCCCCTGGTGGGGAACACTGAAGCTTTCTTT.

This clonotype was picked up a small number of times. The chain is built from TRBV5-1 and TRBJ1-4; 10 bases match TRBD1. The CDR3 has 18 residues. Germline-derived CDR1 and CDR2 are SGHRS and YFSETQ. The junction had 9 bases not matched to a gene; V was cut back by 4 bases and J by 0 bases. The CDR3 region is CASSKRTGGSATNEKLFF. In DNA form, the CDR3 reads TGCGCCAGCAGCAAGAGGACAGGGGGAAGTGCAACTAATGAAAAACTGTTTTTT.

The rearrangement joins TRBV10-2 to TRBJ1-6, with 10 bases fitting TRBD1. Per the germline V gene, CDR1 is WSHSY and CDR2 is SAAADI. Trimming cost V 2 bases and J 7 bases; bases outside gene matches: 2. The CDR3 runs 15 residues. CDR3 in amino acids: CASSERQGANSPLHF. The CDR3 nucleotides are TGCGCCAGCAGTGAGAGACAGGGGGCGAATTCACCCCTCCACTTT.

The rearrangement uses TRBV28 and TRBJ1-5; D may be TRBD1 (5 bases). The CDR3 runs to 14 residues. The germline V gene has CDR1 MDHEN and CDR2 SYDVKM. V lost 6 bases, J lost 7 bases, and 16 bases lay in between. CDR3 region: CASSETHGAQPQHF. The DNA for the CDR3 is TGTGCCAGCAGCGAAACCCACGGGGCCCAGCCCCAGCATTTT.